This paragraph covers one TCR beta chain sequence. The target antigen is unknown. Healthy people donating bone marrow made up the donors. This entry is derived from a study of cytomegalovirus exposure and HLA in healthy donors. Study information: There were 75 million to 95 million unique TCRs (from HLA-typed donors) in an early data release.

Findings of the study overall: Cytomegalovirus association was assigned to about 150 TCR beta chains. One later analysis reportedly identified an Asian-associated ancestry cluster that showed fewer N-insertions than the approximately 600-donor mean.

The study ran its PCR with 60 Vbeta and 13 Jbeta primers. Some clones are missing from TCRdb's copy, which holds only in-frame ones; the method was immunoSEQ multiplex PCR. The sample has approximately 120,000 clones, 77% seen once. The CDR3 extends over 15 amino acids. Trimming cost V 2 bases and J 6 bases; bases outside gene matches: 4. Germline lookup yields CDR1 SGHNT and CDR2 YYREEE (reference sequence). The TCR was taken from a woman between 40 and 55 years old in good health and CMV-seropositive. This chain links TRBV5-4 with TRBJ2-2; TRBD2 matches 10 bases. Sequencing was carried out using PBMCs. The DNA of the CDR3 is TGTGCCAGCAGCTTTCTAGCGGGAGTGGCCGGGGAGCTGTTTTTT. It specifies CASSFLAGVAGELFF.